This TCR beta chain is from a study of T cells in Graves' hyperthyroidism and ophthalmopathy. Amplified TCR beta CDR3 regions came from RNA transcripts. The TCR CDR3 was amplified in a first-round RT-PCR using the HTBI primer set. TCRdb reprocessed the multiplex PCR reads via MiXCR and lists one record per CDR3 protein. The sample has around 210,000 distinct CDR3 sequences; less than 20% are singletons. In this sample, this clonotype turned up many times. Its antigen is unknown. Whole-study findings and limits: By a 13 V-J model, ophthalmopathy was set apart from stable hyperthyroidism. Model output signaled ophthalmopathy a median around 6.9 months ahead of onset.

CDR1 is SGHTA, CDR2 FQGNSA, per germline. Trimming took off 2 bases at V and 0 bases at J, with 7 bases between the two ends. This CDR3 has 14 amino acids. The sequence derives from a woman aged 45 to 65 with Graves' hyperthyroidism. This chain links TRBV7-2 with TRBJ1-2, with D hard to call. The sequenced material came from blood. CDR3 sequence: CASSLHSTNYGYTF. DNA of the CDR3: TGTGCCAGCAGCTTACACAGTACTAACTATGGCTACACCTTC.